These 18 T cell receptor beta chains originate from one sample sequenced in a study of T cells in Graves' hyperthyroidism and ophthalmopathy. TCR beta CDR3 region amplification was performed from RNA transcripts. HTBI primers were used for first-round RT-PCR of the TCR CDR3. TCRdb passed the multiplex PCR reads through MiXCR, listing each CDR3 protein once. Of a few hundred thousand distinct CDR3 sequences listed, 13% are singletons. The specimen sequenced was blood. These receptors were taken from a man aged 25 to 40 with Graves' hyperthyroidism that later progressed to Graves' ophthalmopathy.

A note on this clonotype: This may be a read error, as it is one base from a much larger clone. The chain carries TRBV20-1 and TRBJ1-5; D gene uncertain. The CDR3 is 12 amino acids. Trimming pared 3 bases from V and 4 bases from J, leaving 7 bases between. Germline V gene data show CDR1 as DFQATT and CDR2 as SNEGSKA (reference sequence). The CDR3 here is CSASIPNQPQHF. The CDR3 bases are TGCAGTGCTAGTATCCCAAATCAGCCCCAGCATTTT.

In its sample, this clonotype was seen many times. This rearrangement joins TRBV7-8 to TRBJ1-1, with D unclear. This CDR3 has 14 residues. V was trimmed by 5 bases and J by 1 base, leaving 11 bases between them. From germline, CDR1 is SGHVS and CDR2 FQNEAQ. The CDR3: CASSAMDGNTEAFF. CDR3 nucleotide sequence: TGTGCCAGCAGCGCAATGGACGGGAACACTGAAGCTTTCTTT.

Many counts were recorded for this clonotype. This rearrangement joins TRBV12-3 or TRBV12-4 to TRBJ1-5; 10 nucleotides align to TRBD1. This CDR3 contains 17 residues. With 5 bases clipped from V and 5 bases from J, the junction kept 12 bases outside the gene matches. The CDR3 sequence: CASSLGTGAGSHQPQHF. CDR3 nucleotides: TGTGCCAGCAGTCTTGGGACAGGGGCGGGTAGTCATCAGCCCCAGCATTTT.

In its sample, this clonotype was seen many times. The chain joins TRBV12-3 or TRBV12-4 to TRBJ2-3; 7 bases fit TRBD1. V shed 3 bases, J shed 2 bases, and the junction held 8 bases outside the gene matches. This CDR3 is 16 amino acids long. Here the CDR3 DNA reads TGTGCCAGCAGTTTTCTGGACAGGCGACACACAGATACGCAGTATTTT. Protein sequence: CASSFLDRRHTDTQYF.

This clonotype was detected many times. The V call is TRBV5-1, the J call TRBJ2-1; 10 bases agree with TRBD2. The CDR3 contains 16 residues. The trim removed 3 bases at V and 0 bases at J, leaving 3 bases unmatched. Looked up from germline, CDR1 is SGHRS and CDR2 is YFSETQ. This CDR3 reads CASSSSGGASYNEQFF. CDR3 nucleotides: TGCGCCAGCAGCTCTAGCGGGGGTGCCTCCTACAATGAGCAGTTCTTC.

There are many counts of this clonotype. The chain has TRBV7-3 and TRBJ1-1, with 11 bases identical to TRBD1. V gave up 3 bases and J gave up 0 bases; unmatched junction bases: 6. The CDR3 has 17 amino acids. CDR1 SGHTA and CDR2 FQGTGA come from the germline V gene. Here the CDR3 DNA reads TGTGCCAGCAGCTTCCGGGACAGGGGGTGGTTGAACACTGAAGCTTTCTTT. Protein product: CASSFRDRGWLNTEAFF.

This clonotype occurred many times. V and J are TRBV28 and TRBJ1-6; 7 bases are shared with TRBD1. V dropped 4 bases and J dropped 5; count of bases not matched to a gene: 8. There are 16 residues in the CDR3. Germline loops: CDR1 MDHEN, CDR2 SYDVKM. In DNA form, the CDR3 reads TGTGCCAGCAGTTCGTGGACAGGATTGGATAATTCACCCCTCCACTTT. Its protein product is CASSSWTGLDNSPLHF.

This clonotype was observed a handful of times. V is TRBV7-8 and J is TRBJ2-1; maybe TRBD2 (5 bases). This CDR3 is built from 19 residues. V lost 0 bases and J 5 bases, leaving 23 bases between the germline ends. Germline CDR1 reads SGHVS; CDR2 reads FQNEAQ. CDR3 region: CASSLARTGRNRLNNEQFF. In DNA form, the CDR3 reads TGTGCCAGCAGCTTAGCGAGGACGGGAAGAAACCGCCTAAACAATGAGCAGTTCTTC.

In its sample, this clonotype was seen many times. This chain connects TRBV12-5 to TRBJ1-5; the D is unclear. Trimming took off 5 bases at V and 4 bases at J, with 15 bases between the two ends. The CDR3 is 15 residues long. Germline V gene data show CDR1 as LGHNT and CDR2 as FRNRAP. CDR3 DNA: TGTGCTAGTGGTCACGGACTGATGGGGAATCAGCCCCAGCATTTT. It specifies CASGHGLMGNQPQHF.

The sample holds many counts of this clonotype. The CDR3 here is CASSEGTAFIYEQYF. CDR3 nucleotides: TGTGCCAGCAGTGAAGGGACCGCTTTCATCTACGAGCAGTACTTC. The rearrangement links TRBV2 to TRBJ2-7; D is undetermined. V was pared by 1 base and J by 3 bases, with 13 bases between. Germline V CDR1 and CDR2: SNHLY, FYNNEI. CDR3 length: 15 amino acids.

There are a few counts of this clonotype. The rearrangement links TRBV9 to TRBJ1-2; no definite D call. The CDR3 is 14 amino acids. Germline assignment: CDR1 SGDLS and CDR2 YYNGEE. Trimming shortened V by 0 bases and J by 4 bases, and 10 bases separated the two germline ends. The chain's CDR3 is CASSVEADLYGYTF. The CDR3 bases are TGTGCCAGCAGCGTAGAGGCAGACCTCTATGGCTACACCTTC.

This clonotype was observed many times. V is TRBV28 and J is TRBJ2-5; a weak D match, TRBD2 (6 bases). V was trimmed by 4 bases and J by 3 bases, leaving 6 bases between them. The CDR3 is made up of 12 amino acids. CDR1 and CDR2 from the germline V gene are MDHEN and SYDVKM. The chain's CDR3 is CASSWGEETQYF. For the CDR3, the DNA is TGTGCCAGCAGTTGGGGGGAAGAGACCCAGTACTTC.

The chain uses TRBV4-1 and TRBJ2-1; 9 positions match TRBD2. The CDR3 runs to 15 residues. Germline assignment: CDR1 MGHRA and CDR2 YSYEKL. V shed 3 bases, J shed 9 bases, and the junction held 9 bases outside the gene matches. Written as DNA, the CDR3 is TGCGCCAGCAGCCACGGAGTAGCGGGGGATCCTGAGCAGTTCTTC. Protein product: CASSHGVAGDPEQFF.

This clonotype was seen a handful of times. The rearrangement joins TRBV5-1 to TRBJ2-1, with 9 bases matching TRBD2. V was pared by 0 bases and J by 10 bases, with 8 bases of the junction left unmatched. The CDR3 has 15 amino acids. Germline V CDR1 and CDR2: SGHRS, YFSETQ. The CDR3 coding sequence is TGCGCCAGCAGCTTGGGCCTAGCGGGGTGGGGCGAGCAGTTCTTC. This codes for CASSLGLAGWGEQFF.

This clonotype occurred many times. CDR3 protein: CASSDPGVEYGYTF. CDR3 in DNA: TGTGCCAGCAGTGACCCCGGGGTTGAGTATGGCTACACCTTC. The genes are TRBV6-1 and TRBJ1-2; D gene ambiguous. Trimming took off 3 bases at V and 5 bases at J, with 13 bases between the two ends. CDR3 size: 14 residues. From germline, CDR1 is MNHNS and CDR2 SASEGT.

The rearrangement uses TRBV7-9 and TRBJ2-7; 8 nucleotides agree with TRBD1. Trimming cost V 5 bases and J 2 bases; bases outside gene matches: 5. Germline CDR1 reads SEHNR; CDR2 reads FQNEAQ (reference sequence). CDR3 length equals 14 residues. The CDR3 DNA follows: TGTGCCAGCAGCACGACAGGGGCAACCTACGAGCAGTACTTC. It translates to CASSTTGATYEQYF.

In this sample, this clonotype turned up many times. V is TRBV5-5 and J is TRBJ1-3; D is unclear. Deletions cut 0 bases from V and 2 bases from J, with 6 bases between. CDR3 length equals 14 residues. Germline CDR1 SGHKS, CDR2 YYEKEE (reference sequence). Here the CDR3 reads CASSLDGTGNTIYF. The CDR3 DNA is TGTGCCAGCAGCTTGGACGGGACTGGAAACACCATATATTTT. Full variable domain (remainder filled in from reference TRBV5-5 and TRBJ1-3): DAGVTQSPTHLIKTRGQQVTLRCSPISGHKSVSWYQQVLGQGPQFIFQYYEKEERGRGNFPDRFSARQFPNYSSELNVNALLLGDSALYLCASSLDGTGNTIYFGEGSWLTVV.

This clonotype showed up many times. The gene calls are TRBV7-8 and TRBJ1-5; 9 bases fit TRBD1. Trimming took 2 bases from V and 5 from J; bases not matched to a gene: 7. This CDR3 spans 16 amino acids. Germline CDR1 SGHVS, CDR2 FQNEAQ. The CDR3 nucleotides read TGTGCCAGCAGCTTATGGGACAGGGTTGGGTATCAGCCCCAGCATTTT. It codes for CASSLWDRVGYQPQHF.